The next 21 T cell receptor beta chains were all read from a single sample in a study of blood T cell repertoires in COVID-19 (dated by TCRdb to the early 2020s). Library construction relied on the immunoSEQ multiplex PCR assay. The source is immuneACCESS, and TCRdb retained only in-frame sequences with V and J called. Part of the clones is not carried over; for the studies checked, unresolved V genes explain less than half of this, and the remainder is unexplained. Recorded for this sample are 300,000 to 450,000 clones; 85% of them occurred a single time. The ten largest clones capture approximately 3.6% of the sample. The source material was peripheral blood. These receptors came from a woman aged 18-35 years with acute or convalescent COVID-19.

The gene calls are TRBV2 and TRBJ2-1; possible D gene TRBD2, 5 bases. Deletions cut 1 base from V and 9 bases from J, with 16 bases between. CDR3 size: 15 residues. Germline CDR1 reads SNHLY; CDR2 reads FYNNEI. The CDR3 nucleotides are TGTGCCAGCAGTGAAGGGTGGGGAGCTACTGCTGAGCAGTTCTTC. It specifies CASSEGWGATAEQFF.

V usage is TRBV6-1 and J usage is TRBJ2-2, with D perhaps TRBD1 (5 bases). Germline V gene lookup returns CDR1 MNHNS and CDR2 SASEGT. The germline V and J ends were trimmed by 2 bases and 3 bases, with 10 bases remaining between them. The length of the CDR3 is 15 residues. The CDR3 coding sequence is TGTGCCAGCAGTGAACAGGGAAAGGACACCGGGGAGCTGTTTTTT. It codes for CASSEQGKDTGELFF.

The chain couples TRBV19 to TRBJ1-1; no reliable D call. Germline V gives CDR1 LNHDA, CDR2 SQIVND (reference sequence). Trimming stripped 0 bases from V and 1 base from J, with 9 bases between. This CDR3 is built from 15 residues. The DNA for the CDR3 is TGTGCCAGTAGTATAGAAGCACGTACGAACACTGAAGCTTTCTTT. It is translated as CASSIEARTNTEAFF.

V usage is TRBV27 and J usage is TRBJ2-4; 8 bases line up with TRBD1. This CDR3 is 15 amino acids long. The germline gives CDR1 MNHEY, CDR2 SMNVEV (reference sequence). The V segment lost 3 bases and the J segment 1 base; nucleotides outside the gene matches: 2. The CDR3 spells CASSFRDRAKNIQYF. The CDR3 DNA is TGTGCCAGCAGTTTTAGGGACAGGGCCAAAAACATTCAGTACTTC.

The chain couples TRBV5-1 to TRBJ2-1, with 9 bases lining up with TRBD2. The CDR3 has 17 amino acids. Per germline, CDR1 SGHRS and CDR2 YFSETQ. Germline trimming cut 1 base from V and 7 bases from J; bases unmatched to any gene: 12. The DNA of the CDR3 is TGCGCCAGCAGCTTGTACCCTAGCGGGACGGGTAATAATGAGCAGTTCTTC. Its protein product is CASSLYPSGTGNNEQFF.

The chain uses TRBV19 and TRBJ2-2, with 8 bases lining up with TRBD1. The CDR3 runs to 16 residues. Trimming removed 5 bases from V and 3 bases from J; junction bases left unmatched: 8. CDR1 and CDR2 (germline): LNHDA, SQIVND (reference sequence). DNA for the CDR3: TGTGCCAGTAGTTCCCCCCAGGGGGCTTACACCGGGGAGCTGTTTTTT. It is translated as CASSSPQGAYTGELFF.

CDR3 sequence: CASREISTGGSQETQYF. The CDR3 bases are TGTGCCAGCAGGGAAATTTCGACAGGGGGTTCCCAAGAGACCCAGTACTTC. This chain joins TRBV27 and TRBJ2-5; 9 nucleotides agree with TRBD1. The CDR3 has 17 amino acids. V dropped 6 bases and J dropped 1; count of bases not matched to a gene: 12. Germline CDR1 and CDR2: MNHEY and SMNVEV (reference sequence).

This clone was observed at least ten times. V is TRBV4-2 and J is TRBJ1-3; no definite D call. V dropped 0 bases and J dropped 3 bases, with 9 bases sitting between them. CDR3 size: 15 residues. The germline V gene has CDR1 LGHNA and CDR2 YNFKEQ. DNA of the CDR3: TGTGCCAGCAGCCAAGATTTACAGAATGGAAACACCATATATTTT. It yields the protein CASSQDLQNGNTIYF.

This chain joins TRBV28 and TRBJ1-1, with D unclear. Germline CDR1 and CDR2: MDHEN and SYDVKM. The V end lost 1 base, the J end lost 1 base, and 4 bases lay between the germline ends. The CDR3 length is 13 residues. CDR3: CASSLSGNTEAFF. The CDR3 bases are TGTGCCAGCAGTTTATCGGGGAACACTGAAGCTTTCTTT. The full variable domain, in which reference TRBV28 and TRBJ1-1 provide the parts outside the CDR3, is DVKVTQSSRYLVKRTGEKVFLECVQDMDHENMFWYRQDPGLGLRLIYFSYDVKMKEKGDIPEGYSVSREKKERFSLILESASTNQTSMYLCASSLSGNTEAFFGQGTRLTVV.

The chain has TRBV5-1 and TRBJ2-2; D is unclear. The germline V gene encodes CDR1 SGHRS and CDR2 YFSETQ. This CDR3 spans 14 amino acids. V shed 0 bases and J shed 2 bases, with 5 bases lying between them. Here the CDR3 DNA reads TGCGCCAGCAGCTTGGACAGTAACACCGGGGAGCTGTTTTTT. Translating it yields CASSLDSNTGELFF. Supplemented by reference TRBV5-1 and TRBJ2-2, the full variable domain reads KAGVTQTPRYLIKTRGQQVTLSCSPISGHRSVSWYQQTPGQGLQFLFEYFSETQRNKGNFPGRFSGRQFSNSRSEMNVSTLELGDSALYLCASSLDSNTGELFFGEGSRLTVL.

The chain couples TRBV15 to TRBJ1-6, with D hard to call. Between the trimmed V and J ends, which lost 1 base and 6 bases, there was a span of 7 bases. CDR1 is LNHNV, CDR2 YYDKDF, per germline (reference sequence). The CDR3 sequence is 14 residues long. CDR3 residues: CATSRVAVNSPLHF. The CDR3 region has the DNA TGTGCCACCAGCAGAGTGGCGGTTAATTCACCCCTCCACTTT.

This clone was counted once. V and J are TRBV19 and TRBJ2-6, with a weak D call TRBD1 (6 bases). The CDR3 sequence is 17 residues long. CDR1 is LNHDA and CDR2 is SQIVND in the germline V gene (reference sequence). V was shortened by 4 bases and J by 0 bases, with 13 bases between the two germline ends. The CDR3 reads CASSTTGSGSGANVLTF. For the CDR3, the DNA is TGTGCCAGTAGTACCACAGGGTCGGGCTCTGGGGCCAACGTCCTGACTTTC.

This clone is a singleton in its sample. This chain links TRBV7-9 with TRBJ1-1; TRBD1 matches 8 bases. The CDR3 runs to 14 residues. Unmatched junction bases numbered 7, after V lost 6 bases and J lost 4 bases. Germline loops: CDR1 SEHNR, CDR2 FQNEAQ (reference sequence). CDR3 protein: CASSRQGSVTEAFF. In nucleotides, the CDR3 is TGTGCCAGCAGTCGACAGGGGTCGGTCACTGAAGCTTTCTTT. Together with reference TRBV7-9 and TRBJ1-1, the CDR3 gives the full variable domain: DTGVSQNPRHKITKRGQNVTFRCDPISEHNRLYWYRQTLGQGPEFLTYFQNEAQLEKSRLLSDRFSAERPKGSFSTLEIQRTEQGDSAMYLCASSRQGSVTEAFFGQGTRLTVV.

The chain couples TRBV9 to TRBJ2-7; 12 positions match TRBD2. Germline assignment: CDR1 SGDLS and CDR2 YYNGEE. This CDR3 contains 15 residues. The V segment lost 0 bases and the J segment 3 bases; nucleotides outside the gene matches: 1. The CDR3 spells CASSVGTSGNYEQYF. The CDR3 DNA is TGTGCCAGCAGCGTAGGGACTAGCGGGAACTACGAGCAGTACTTC.

The chain links TRBV5-6 to TRBJ2-7; no definite D call. This CDR3 is built from 13 residues. V was trimmed by 5 bases and J by 2 bases, leaving 11 bases between them. Germline V lookup: CDR1 SGHDT, CDR2 YYEEEE. CDR3 bases: TGTGCCAGCAGTCGAAGCGACCCCTACGAGCAGTACTTC. It yields the protein CASSRSDPYEQYF.

DNA for the CDR3: TGTGCCAGCAGCTTATCTGACACGAACACTGAAGCTTTCTTT. Amino acid sequence: CASSLSDTNTEAFF. This chain links TRBV7-8 with TRBJ1-1; D gene unclear. CDR1 SGHVS and CDR2 FQNEAQ come from the germline V gene. Trimming took off 2 bases at V and 1 base at J, with 8 bases between the two ends. There are 14 residues in the CDR3.

V gene TRBV3-1 (or the pseudogene TRBV3-2) combines with J gene TRBJ2-3; 8 bases are a match to TRBD2. V lost 2 bases to trimming and J lost 6 bases; unmatched junction nucleotides: 7. Germline V gene lookup returns CDR1 LGHDT and CDR2 YNNKEL (reference sequence). This CDR3 is 15 amino acids long. CDR3 sequence reads: CASSQPAGGMDTQYF. The DNA for the CDR3 is TGTGCCAGCAGCCAACCCGCGGGGGGCATGGATACGCAGTATTTT.

J is TRBJ2-5 and V is TRBV27; 8 bases align to TRBD1. The CDR3 has 17 amino acids. J lost 5 bases, V lost 6 bases, and 17 bases had no gene match. Germline assignment: CDR1 MNHEY and CDR2 SMNVEV (reference sequence). CDR3 protein: CASSPTGAIPMMETQYF. The CDR3 coding sequence is TGTGCCAGCAGCCCGACAGGGGCTATTCCGATGATGGAGACCCAGTACTTC.

This rearrangement joins TRBV6-5 to TRBJ1-1; D remains unclear. The V gene lost 0 bases and the J gene lost 0 bases, with 11 bases spanning the gap. Per the germline V gene, CDR1 is MNHEY and CDR2 is SVGAGI. The CDR3 has 16 residues. CDR3 protein: CASSYSNVRMNTEAFF. CDR3 in DNA: TGTGCCAGCAGTTACTCGAATGTGAGGATGAACACTGAAGCTTTCTTT.

This clone is a singleton in its sample. The V call is TRBV4-2, the J call TRBJ1-3, with no clear D. The CDR3 is made up of 17 amino acids. CDR1 is LGHNA, CDR2 YNFKEQ, per germline. V was pared by 0 bases and J by 0 bases, with 12 bases between. The CDR3 region has the DNA TGTGCCAGCAGCCAAGATGTCCGGTCTTTCTCTGGAAACACCATATATTTT. Encoded protein: CASSQDVRSFSGNTIYF.

This chain joins TRBV28 and TRBJ1-2; no firm D call. Per the germline V gene, CDR1 is MDHEN and CDR2 is SYDVKM. The germline V and J ends were trimmed by 2 bases and 8 bases, with 12 bases remaining between them. The CDR3 length is 13 residues. DNA of the CDR3: TGTGCCAGCAGTTTAAGGTCTAGCGTCGGCTACACCTTC. Its protein is CASSLRSSVGYTF.